Presented here are 15 T cell receptor beta chains from one specimen sequenced in a study of shared T cell receptors in the human thymus. Assay used: immunoSEQ multiplex PCR; TCRdb lists only in-frame clones, some missing. The sample has 700,000 or so clones, 70% to 90% seen once; the top ten hold about 0.0098%. These same records also appear under a second study, on human thymus T cells.

The sample taken for sequencing was thymocytes. The receptors were sampled from a girl in the first two years of life with a congenital heart defect.

The V call is TRBV2, the J call TRBJ2-4, with 10 bases lining up with TRBD1. The CDR3 spans 18 residues. V shed 0 bases and J 0 bases; nucleotides not matched to a gene: 5. Per germline, CDR1 SNHLY and CDR2 FYNNEI. The CDR3 region is CASSEASGQGVAKNIQYF. In nucleotides, the CDR3 is TGTGCCAGCAGTGAAGCTTCAGGACAGGGGGTAGCCAAAAACATTCAGTACTTC.

V and J are TRBV7-2 and TRBJ2-7, with TRBD2 matching 10 bases. The V gene end was trimmed by 0 bases and the J gene end by 3 bases; junction bases not matched to a gene: 23. Germline-derived CDR1 and CDR2 are SGHTA and FQGNSA. CDR3 length: 22 amino acids. The CDR3 coding sequence is TGTGCCAGCAGCTTAGCCCGAATCCTAGCGGGGGTAGCTACCACCGGGGTCTACGAGCAGTACTTC. As protein: CASSLARILAGVATTGVYEQYF.

The CDR3 sequence: CASTMGTVDTGELFF. The CDR3 DNA sequence: TGTGCCAGCACAATGGGGACAGTTGACACCGGGGAGCTGTTTTTT. V and J are TRBV27 and TRBJ2-2, with 7 bases lining up with TRBD1. Germline CDR1 reads MNHEY; CDR2 reads SMNVEV (reference sequence). This CDR3 has 15 residues. Trimming took 7 bases from V and 3 from J; bases not matched to a gene: 8.

This sequence joins TRBV27 and TRBJ1-1; possibly TRBD1 for D (6 bases). The V end was cut by 2 bases, the J end by 7 bases, with 8 bases between. The CDR3 has 12 residues. The germline CDR1 and CDR2 sequences are MNHEY and SMNVEV (reference sequence). CDR3 amino acids: CASSLGGSEAFF. The CDR3, as DNA: TGTGCCAGCAGTTTAGGGGGCAGTGAAGCTTTCTTT.

The chain links TRBV27 to TRBJ1-1, with 7 bases fitting TRBD1. From germline, CDR1 is MNHEY and CDR2 SMNVEV (reference sequence). V lost 8 bases and J lost 6; bases outside the gene matches: 9. The CDR3 covers 13 residues. The CDR3 nucleotides are TGTGCCAGCGCTAAACAGGGGTCGGCTGAAGCTTTCTTT. Protein product: CASAKQGSAEAFF.

The chain employs TRBV5-1 and TRBJ2-7; 8 nucleotides match TRBD1. Germline CDR1 is SGHRS and CDR2 is YFSETQ. V shed 4 bases, J shed 2 bases, and the junction held 23 bases outside the gene matches. CDR3 length equals 20 residues. The DNA of the CDR3 is TGCGCCAGCAGCCCTCGCGAAATACCCCCCCGACAGGGGCCTCCCTACGAGCAGTACTTC. It codes for CASSPREIPPRQGPPYEQYF.

The chain uses TRBV2 and TRBJ1-5; 10 nucleotides align to TRBD1. Trimming at V came to 7 bases and at J to 4 bases, leaving 10 bases not matched to a gene. The V gene's germline CDR1 is SNHLY and CDR2 FYNNEI. CDR3 size: 16 residues. CDR3 nucleotide sequence: TGTGCCAGCAATTCTGACCGGGACAGGGGAAATCAGCCCCAGCATTTT. The encoded protein is CASNSDRDRGNQPQHF.

The chain links TRBV2 to TRBJ2-1; perhaps TRBD2 as D (5 bases). V gave up 5 bases and J gave up 0 bases, with 11 bases separating them. Germline lookup yields CDR1 SNHLY and CDR2 FYNNEI. The CDR3 length is 15 residues. CDR3 sequence (DNA): TGTGCCAGCAGTCCTAGCCTGAGCTCCTACAATGAGCAGTTCTTC. As protein: CASSPSLSSYNEQFF.

In nucleotides, the CDR3 is TGTGCCAGCAGTTTAGCGGCTACAGGGAGTCTACCCCCCCGTCAGGATGGCTACACCTTC. This translates into CASSLAATGSLPPRQDGYTF. This chain uses TRBV28 with TRBJ1-2, with a tentative D call TRBD1 (6 bases). This CDR3 contains 20 residues. V was cut by 2 bases and J by 6 bases, with 31 bases left in between. CDR1 is MDHEN and CDR2 is SYDVKM in the germline V gene.

The V call is TRBV27, the J call TRBJ1-6; TRBD1 matches at 8 bases. Germline values: CDR1 MNHEY, CDR2 SMNVEV (reference sequence). Trimming took 4 bases from V and 5 from J; bases not matched to a gene: 19. The CDR3 sequence is 20 residues long. CDR3 loop: CASSSATYTPDRDHNSPLHF. CDR3 nucleotide sequence: TGTGCCAGCAGTTCGGCAACTTATACGCCGGACAGGGACCATAATTCACCCCTCCACTTT.

V usage is TRBV19 and J usage is TRBJ1-6; a possible D gene is TRBD1 (6 bases). The CDR3 length is 15 residues. V dropped 5 bases and J dropped 4 bases, with 12 bases sitting between them. Germline lookup yields CDR1 LNHDA and CDR2 SQIVND (reference sequence). The CDR3 region is CASSSSGVYNSPLHF. CDR3 nucleotide sequence: TGTGCCAGTAGTTCTTCAGGGGTTTATAATTCACCCCTCCACTTT.

The chain couples TRBV28 to TRBJ2-7, with D tentatively TRBD1 (6 bases). This CDR3 region has 11 residues. Germline lookup yields CDR1 MDHEN and CDR2 SYDVKM. V lost 11 bases to trimming and J lost 2 bases, with 10 bases between them. The CDR3 sequence is CAVRTAYEQYF. The CDR3 DNA reads as TGTGCCGTAAGGACAGCCTACGAGCAGTACTTC.

A single count supports this clone. The chain has TRBV29-1 and TRBJ1-3, with a weak D call TRBD1 (6 bases). With 1 base removed from V and 0 bases from J, the gap between germline ends came to 13 bases. The CDR3 has 16 residues. Per germline, CDR1 SQVTM and CDR2 ANQGSEA. The CDR3 region is CSVEAGDLSSGNTIYF. In DNA, the CDR3 is TGCAGCGTTGAAGCAGGGGACCTTAGCTCTGGAAACACCATATATTTT.

The rearrangement uses TRBV14 and TRBJ1-1, with D unresolved. CDR1 is SGHDN and CDR2 is FVKESK in the germline V gene. V shed 1 base and J shed 2 bases, with 11 bases lying between them. The CDR3 is made up of 15 amino acids. CDR3 nucleotides: TGTGCCAGCAGCCAAGTCGCCAGAGGTAACACTGAAGCTTTCTTT. Its translation: CASSQVARGNTEAFF.

The V call is TRBV11-2, the J call TRBJ1-5; a weak D match, TRBD1 (5 bases). The V and J ends lost 5 bases and 7 bases respectively, with 24 bases between them. Germline CDR1 reads SGHAT; CDR2 reads FQNNGV. This CDR3 has 17 amino acids. This CDR3 is CASSLGPVGGWGQPQHF. CDR3 coding DNA: TGTGCCAGCAGCCTAGGCCCGGTGGGGGGGTGGGGCCAGCCCCAGCATTTT.